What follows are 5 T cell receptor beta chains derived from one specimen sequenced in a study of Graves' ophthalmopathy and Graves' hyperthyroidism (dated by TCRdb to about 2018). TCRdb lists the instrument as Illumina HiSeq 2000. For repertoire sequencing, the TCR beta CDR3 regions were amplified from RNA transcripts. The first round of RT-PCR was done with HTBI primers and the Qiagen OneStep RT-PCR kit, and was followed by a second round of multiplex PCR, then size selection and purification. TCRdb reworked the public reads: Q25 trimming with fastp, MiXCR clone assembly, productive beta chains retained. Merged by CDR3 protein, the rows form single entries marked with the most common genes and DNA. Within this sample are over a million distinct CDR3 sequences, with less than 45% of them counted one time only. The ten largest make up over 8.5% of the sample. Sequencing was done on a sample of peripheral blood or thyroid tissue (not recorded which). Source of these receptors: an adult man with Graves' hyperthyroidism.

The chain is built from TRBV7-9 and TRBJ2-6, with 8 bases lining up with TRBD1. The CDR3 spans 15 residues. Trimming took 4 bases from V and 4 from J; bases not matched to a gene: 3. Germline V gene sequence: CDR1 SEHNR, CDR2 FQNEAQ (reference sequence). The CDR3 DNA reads TGTGCCAGCAGCTGGACAGGGAGAGGGGCCAACGTCCTGACTTTC. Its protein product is CASSWTGRGANVLTF.

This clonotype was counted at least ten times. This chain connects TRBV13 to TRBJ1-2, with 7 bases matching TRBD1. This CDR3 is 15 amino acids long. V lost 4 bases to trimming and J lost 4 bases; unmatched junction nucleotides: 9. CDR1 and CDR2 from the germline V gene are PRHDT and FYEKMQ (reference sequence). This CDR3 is CASSSRDRRAYGYTF. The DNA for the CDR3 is TGTGCCAGCAGCTCCCGGGACAGAAGAGCCTATGGCTACACCTTC.

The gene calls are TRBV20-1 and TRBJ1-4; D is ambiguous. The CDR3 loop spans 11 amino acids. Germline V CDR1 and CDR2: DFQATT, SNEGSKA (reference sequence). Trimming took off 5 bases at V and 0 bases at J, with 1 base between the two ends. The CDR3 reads CSAATNEKLFF. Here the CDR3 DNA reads TGCAGTGCTGCAACTAATGAAAAACTGTTTTTT.

The CDR3 bases are TGCGCCAGCAGCTGGACTGGACAGCCCATCGAGACCCAGTACTTC. Protein: CASSWTGQPIETQYF. V usage is TRBV5-1 and J usage is TRBJ2-5, with D perhaps matching TRBD1 (6 bases). The V and J ends lost 3 bases and 5 bases respectively, with 17 bases between them. This CDR3 has 15 amino acids. Germline V lookup: CDR1 SGHRS, CDR2 YFSETQ. Supplemented by reference TRBV5-1 and TRBJ2-5, the full variable domain reads KAGVTQTPRYLIKTRGQQVTLSCSPISGHRSVSWYQQTPGQGLQFLFEYFSETQRNKGNFPGRFSGRQFSNSRSEMNVSTLELGDSALYLCASSWTGQPIETQYFGPGTRLLVL.

DNA of the CDR3: TGTGCCAGCAGTAAGGGACAGCCAACCTTTGGTGCCCTCTACTTC. Its protein is CASSKGQPTFGALYF. The V call is TRBV2, the J call TRBJ2-5; 7 bases are a match to TRBD1. The CDR3 spans 15 residues. Trimming took 5 bases from V and 14 from J; bases not matched to a gene: 20. Germline V lookup: CDR1 SNHLY, CDR2 FYNNEI.